This T cell receptor beta chain is from a study of T cell clusters in autoimmune cytopenias. On this clonotype: Its specificity is unknown.

TRB was amplified by touch-down multiplex PCR, primer pools A and B combined. TCRdb reprocessed the multiplex PCR reads; each CDR3 protein has one entry and no DNA is given. The sample totals 2,000 to 2,500 distinct CDR3 sequences. General study points: TRB repertoire shifts in secondary cytopenia and chronic lymphocytic leukemia mostly reflected lymphoma, not autoimmunity.

Germline V gene lookup returns CDR1 LNHDA and CDR2 SQIVND (reference sequence). The CDR3 contains 15 residues. Tens of thousands of genome equivalents of blood DNA were amplified for TRB. This same sample was also taken into another study, of T cell repertoires in aging, cancer and after chemotherapy. That work states: Untreated cancer patients had significantly lower blood TCR diversity than age-matched healthy donors.

The sample consisted of peripheral blood. This TCR came from a human donor with an autoimmune cytopenia or autoimmune hepatitis (not recorded which). This rearrangement joins TRBV19 to TRBJ1-2; with no DNA, the TCRdb D assignment of TRBD1 cannot be verified. CDR3 protein: CASSTPGTGEAGYTF.